This TCR beta chain is from a study of shared clonotypes between healthy human individuals. Study results and caveats: Limited genetic and exposure-history diversity came from having few donors. It was the non-shared clonotypes that had lower generation probabilities than clonotypes shared by all four donors. The study found about 5% of naive CD4 clonotypes shared across a few donors. Naive subsets, compared against memory subsets, generally had larger estimated richness values.

The trim removed 5 bases at V and 3 bases at J, leaving 10 bases unmatched. The V gene's germline CDR1 is MNHEY and CDR2 SMNVEV (reference sequence). This CDR3 spans 15 amino acids. Data came from immunoSEQ multiplex PCR; TCRdb stores just in-frame clones and leaves some out. The table has roughly 1,600,000 clones, approximately 98.5% seen once. Turning to this clone: Its antigen is unidentified.

The receptor comes from a man aged 25-40 years in good health. Sequencing used naive CD4+ T cells sorted from blood. Subset in this sample: CD45RA+ positively selected. The gene calls are TRBV27 and TRBJ2-7; 7 bases are shared with TRBD2. The CDR3 is CASSRGGSTYYEQYF. The DNA for the CDR3 is TGTGCCAGCAGTCGGGGCGGGAGCACTTACTACGAGCAGTACTTC.